This T cell receptor beta chain was recorded in a study of OX40 agonist ivuxolimab in advanced cancers. Across the whole study: Every 2 weeks, patients received ivuxolimab intravenously, dosed at 0.01 to 10 mg/kg. Three dose-escalation patients had partial responses: one with hepatocellular carcinoma and two with cutaneous melanoma.

In regard to this clone: Antigen: not known.

V dropped 6 bases and J dropped 5 bases, with 10 bases sitting between them. Germline CDR1 is MDHEN and CDR2 is SYDVKM. This CDR3 comprises 12 residues. The study, taken as a whole, reports: Doses of 0.1 to 3.0 mg/kg were accompanied by clonal expansion of CD4+ and CD8+ blood T cells by week 6. Among the lowest levels of clonal expansion were found in partial responders at 0.1-3.0 mg/kg.

Here immunoSEQ multiplex PCR was the method, and the copy in TCRdb shows in-frame clones only, minus some. Of almost 70,000 clones listed, 89% were seen once; the top ten hold roughly 4%. The TCR originated in an adult with an advanced solid tumor such as melanoma, head and neck, liver or kidney cancer. The chain joins TRBV28 to TRBJ2-5, with unresolved D. This sample comprised CD4+ or CD8+ T cells sorted from blood, obtained in a trial of the OX40 agonist ivuxolimab. The CDR3 protein is CASRRTAETQYF. The CDR3, as DNA: TGTGCCAGCAGACGGACCGCCGAGACCCAGTACTTC.